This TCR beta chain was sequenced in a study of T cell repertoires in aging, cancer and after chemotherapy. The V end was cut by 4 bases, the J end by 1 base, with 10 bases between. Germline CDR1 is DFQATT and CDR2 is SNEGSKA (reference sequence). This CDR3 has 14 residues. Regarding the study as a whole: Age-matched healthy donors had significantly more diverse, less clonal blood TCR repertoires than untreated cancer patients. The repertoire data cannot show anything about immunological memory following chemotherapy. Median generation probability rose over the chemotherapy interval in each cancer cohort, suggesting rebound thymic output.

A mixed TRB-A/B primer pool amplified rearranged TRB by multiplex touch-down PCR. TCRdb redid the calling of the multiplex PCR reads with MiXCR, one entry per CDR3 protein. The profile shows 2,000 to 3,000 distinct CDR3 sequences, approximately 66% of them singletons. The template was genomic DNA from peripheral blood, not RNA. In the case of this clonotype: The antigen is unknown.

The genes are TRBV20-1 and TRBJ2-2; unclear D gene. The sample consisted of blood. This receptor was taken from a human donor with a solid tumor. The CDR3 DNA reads TGCAGTGCTACTCGGATAGGGAACACCGGGGAGCTGTTTTTT. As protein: CSATRIGNTGELFF.